This T cell receptor (beta chain) comes out of a study of cytomegalovirus exposure and HLA in healthy donors. Notes on this clone: Its target is not known.

With 60 Vbeta and 13 Jbeta primers, the PCR was carried out. Here immunoSEQ multiplex PCR was the method, and the copy in TCRdb shows in-frame clones only, minus some. Seen in this sample are about 200,000 clones; the ten most common clones hold 6.5%. Germline lookup yields CDR1 SEHNR and CDR2 FQNEAQ (reference sequence). The CDR3 runs to 12 residues. The V gene lost 5 bases and the J gene lost 6 bases, with 9 bases spanning the gap. While unrecorded immune exposures were likely, the donors were nominally healthy when sampled. Study results and limitations: Across all donors, roughly uniform sequencing depth was an assumption of the presence/absence analyses. Later analysis demonstrated an association between a missense DCLRE1C variant and TCR beta V- and J-gene trimming. Reports described diagnosis of cytomegalovirus status by the classifier as highly specific and sensitive.

The chain has TRBV7-9 and TRBJ2-3; D unresolved. This receptor was taken from a man younger than 45 in good health and CMV-seronegative. The specimen sequenced was PBMCs. The CDR3 nucleotides read TGTGCCAGCAGCAACATCGGGGATACGCAGTATTTT. It is translated as CASSNIGDTQYF.